Below are 20 T cell receptor beta chains sequenced from a single sample in a study of shared clonotypes between healthy human individuals. Naive CD8 populations comprised CD45RO-negative cells positively selected for CCR7, excluding terminally differentiated effector memory CD45RA+ cells. This table comes from immunoSEQ multiplex PCR, and its TCRdb copy is limited to in-frame clones, with some not included. The table shows about 2.1 million clones, with approximately 92% occurring only once. Sequencing input: naive CD8+ T cells from PBMCs. The receptors shown here come from a man aged 18 to 30 in good health. Some clones in this sample may be carry-over from other donors' samples.

This chain uses TRBV7-8 with TRBJ1-4, with 8 positions matching TRBD1. The CDR3 has 15 residues. In germline, CDR1 is SGHVS, CDR2 FQNEAQ. Trimming took 2 bases from V and 4 from J; bases not matched to a gene: 3. The CDR3: CASSLNRGNNEKLFF. CDR3 nucleotides: TGTGCCAGCAGCTTAAACAGGGGGAATAATGAAAAACTGTTTTTT.

The chain couples TRBV7-6 to TRBJ1-1; TRBD1 matches at 9 bases. Germline values: CDR1 SGHVS, CDR2 FNYEAQ. The ends lost 5 bases at V and 0 bases at J; junction bases unmatched: 19. This CDR3 comprises 20 residues. In nucleotides, the CDR3 is TGTGCCAGCAGCGACGACTGGACAGGGGAAAATCATATCATGAACACTGAAGCTTTCTTT. Its translation: CASSDDWTGENHIMNTEAFF.

This clone has a single count. This sequence joins TRBV5-1 and TRBJ1-1; 7 bases are a match to TRBD1. The germline V gene has CDR1 SGHRS and CDR2 YFSETQ. Trimming took 2 bases from V and 8 from J; bases not matched to a gene: 3. There are 12 residues in the CDR3. The chain's CDR3 is CASSLQGREAFF. Written as DNA, the CDR3 is TGCGCCAGCAGCTTACAGGGGCGAGAAGCTTTCTTT.

J is TRBJ2-1 and V is TRBV10-2, with 7 bases fitting TRBD2. The CDR3 runs to 16 residues. Germline V gene lookup returns CDR1 WSHSY and CDR2 SAAADI. After removal of 6 bases from V and 0 bases from J, the junction contained 8 bases not matched to a gene. The CDR3 nucleotides are TGCGCCAGCAGGGAAGGCGGGAGTGGCTCCTACAATGAGCAGTTCTTC. This gives the protein CASREGGSGSYNEQFF.

Here the CDR3 DNA reads TGTGCCAGCAGCTTAATCGGGGGTAGGGCAGATACGCAGTATTTT. Translated, it gives CASSLIGGRADTQYF. The V gene is TRBV7-3, the J gene TRBJ2-3; a possible D gene is TRBD2 (6 bases). V lost 1 base and J 4 bases, leaving 12 bases between the germline ends. The CDR3 extends over 15 amino acids. The V gene's germline CDR1 is SGHTA and CDR2 FQGTGA.

The chain links TRBV7-9 to TRBJ2-7, with TRBD1 matching over 9 bases. The CDR3 extends over 16 amino acids. V shed 5 bases and J 0 bases; nucleotides not matched to a gene: 8. Germline CDR1 is SEHNR and CDR2 is FQNEAQ (reference sequence). The CDR3 nucleotides are TGTGCCAGCAGCCTTACGGGGACAGGGCGCTCCTACGAGCAGTACTTC. Translation gives CASSLTGTGRSYEQYF.

The rearrangement uses TRBV6-4 and TRBJ2-1, with TRBD2 matching over 11 bases. The germline V gene encodes CDR1 MRHNA and CDR2 SNTAGT. V dropped 3 bases and J dropped 9; count of bases not matched to a gene: 7. The CDR3 totals 15 residues. CDR3 coding DNA: TGTGCCAGCAGTGAATTCCTAGCGGGGGGTTCTGAGCAGTTCTTC. It translates to CASSEFLAGGSEQFF.

This clone was found once. The chain carries TRBV19 and TRBJ2-1; TRBD2 is a possible D gene (6 bases). CDR1 is LNHDA, CDR2 SQIVND, per germline (reference sequence). The CDR3 is 15 residues long. V was pared by 5 bases and J by 3 bases, with 14 bases between. CDR3 residues: CASSLAGTFYNEQFF. The CDR3 region has the DNA TGTGCCAGTAGTTTAGCCGGGACTTTCTACAATGAGCAGTTCTTC.

V and J are TRBV6-5 and TRBJ2-7, with 7 bases aligning to TRBD2. The CDR3 is 14 residues long. V gave up 6 bases and J gave up 0 bases; unmatched junction bases: 5. The V gene's germline CDR1 is MNHEY and CDR2 SVGAGI. CDR3 bases: TGTGCCAGCAGCCCACTAGCGATCTCCTACGAGCAGTACTTC. Encoded protein: CASSPLAISYEQYF.

In this sample, this clone turned up once. The rearrangement joins TRBV13 to TRBJ2-7; the D is unclear. The V and J ends lost 5 bases and 3 bases respectively, with 14 bases between them. The CDR3 extends over 14 amino acids. Germline CDR1 and CDR2: PRHDT and FYEKMQ (reference sequence). The CDR3 nucleotides are TGTGCCAGCAGCCCGTCAGGTATGGGCTACGAGCAGTACTTC. It yields the protein CASSPSGMGYEQYF.

The chain couples TRBV28 to TRBJ1-4; TRBD1 matches 12 bases. J was trimmed by 7 bases and V by 6 bases; bases with no gene match: 12. CDR3 length: 17 amino acids. Germline V gives CDR1 MDHEN, CDR2 SYDVKM. The chain's CDR3 is CASSLKGQGALGEKLFF. The CDR3 DNA sequence: TGTGCCAGCAGCCTAAAGGGACAGGGGGCGTTGGGTGAAAAACTGTTTTTT.

The J gene is TRBJ1-1, the V gene TRBV6-6; no firm D call. Germline V gives CDR1 MNHNY, CDR2 SVGAGI (reference sequence). Trimming removed 1 base at V and 0 bases at J, with 12 bases between. The CDR3 loop spans 16 amino acids. CDR3 amino acids: CASSYWPLAMNTEAFF. Here the CDR3 DNA reads TGTGCCAGCAGTTACTGGCCTCTTGCCATGAACACTGAAGCTTTCTTT.

The gene calls are TRBV7-9 and TRBJ2-2; possibly TRBD1 or TRBD2 for D (5 bases each). The CDR3 is made up of 14 amino acids. Germline CDR1 reads SEHNR; CDR2 reads FQNEAQ (reference sequence). V dropped 2 bases and J dropped 4 bases, with 8 bases sitting between them. The CDR3 is CASSLSGGTGELFF. The DNA for the CDR3 is TGTGCCAGCAGCTTATCTGGGGGCACCGGGGAGCTGTTTTTT.

The V gene is TRBV25-1, the J gene TRBJ2-7, with D possibly matching TRBD2 (6 bases). Germline V gene data show CDR1 as MGHDK and CDR2 as SYGVNS. Trimming pared 6 bases from V and 0 bases from J, leaving 12 bases between. The CDR3 has 14 residues. The CDR3 DNA sequence: TGTGCCAGCAGCTGGGGCGGGACCTCCTACGAGCAGTACTTC. Translating it yields CASSWGGTSYEQYF.

This sequence joins TRBV5-6 and TRBJ2-2, with a weak D call TRBD1 (6 bases). Germline V gene sequence: CDR1 SGHDT, CDR2 YYEEEE. The ends were cut back, 2 bases at V and 5 bases at J, with 16 bases in the middle. The CDR3 extends over 16 amino acids. For the CDR3, the DNA is TGTGCCAGCAGCTTAGGACAGCCCCGAAGAACCGGGGAGCTGTTTTTT. It codes for CASSLGQPRRTGELFF. Combining the CDR3 with reference TRBV5-6 and TRBJ2-2 gives the whole variable domain DAGVTQSPTHLIKTRGQQVTLRCSPKSGHDTVSWYQQALGQGPQFIFQYYEEEERQRGNFPDRFSGHQFPNYSSELNVNALLLGDSALYLCASSLGQPRRTGELFFGEGSRLTVL.

The sample holds one count of this clone. This sequence joins TRBV10-3 and TRBJ1-1; TRBD1 might be the D (5 bases). Germline V gene lookup returns CDR1 ENHRY and CDR2 SYGVKD. The ends were cut back, 4 bases at V and 1 base at J, with 16 bases in the middle. This CDR3 has 16 amino acids. The CDR3 region has the DNA TGTGCCATCAGTGCGGGGACGGGCGGGGCGAACACTGAAGCTTTCTTT. This gives the protein CAISAGTGGANTEAFF.

Worth noting for this clone: Other DNA sequences of this sample code for an identical CDR3. This chain joins TRBV7-9 and TRBJ2-7; 7 bases are a match to TRBD1. Germline V gene sequence: CDR1 SEHNR, CDR2 FQNEAQ (reference sequence). The CDR3 has 13 amino acids. V was clipped by 3 bases and J by 4 bases; unmatched bases: 3. CDR3 coding DNA: TGTGCCAGCAGCTTTGGGACAGCTTACGAGCAGTACTTC. It specifies CASSFGTAYEQYF.

As for this clone: The sample carries other DNA sequences with the same CDR3. J is TRBJ1-2 and V is TRBV29-1; the D is unclear. Germline V lookup: CDR1 SQVTM, CDR2 ANQGSEA. This CDR3 has 13 residues. Trimming pared 4 bases from V and 0 bases from J, leaving 9 bases between. The CDR3 DNA sequence: TGCAGCGTTGGAGGCGGATCTAACTATGGCTACACCTTC. Its translation: CSVGGGSNYGYTF.

To note about this clone: The sample carries other DNA sequences with the same CDR3. The rearrangement uses TRBV27 and TRBJ1-1, with TRBD1 as a possible D gene (5 bases). The CDR3 loop spans 15 amino acids. Trimming cost V 0 bases and J 1 base, with 9 bases left between them. Germline loops: CDR1 MNHEY, CDR2 SMNVEV (reference sequence). The CDR3 DNA reads TGTGCCAGCAGTTTATCCCCAGGGCCGAACACTGAAGCTTTCTTT. It codes for CASSLSPGPNTEAFF.

This CDR3 reads CASSPLLTATEGGQYF. For the CDR3, the DNA is TGTGCCAGCAGTCCCCTCTTAACGGCGACAGAAGGGGGGCAGTATTTT. The chain employs TRBV27 and TRBJ2-3; a possible D gene is TRBD1 (6 bases). The germline V gene has CDR1 MNHEY and CDR2 SMNVEV (reference sequence). The CDR3 has 16 residues. V lost 5 bases and J 11 bases, leaving 26 bases between the germline ends.